By sample fraction, the clone carrying this T cell receptor beta chain is medium-sized. The antigen is not known. The V end lost 1 base, the J end lost 1 base, and 20 bases lay between the germline ends. Per germline, CDR1 SGHDT and CDR2 YYEEEE. CDR3 length: 18 amino acids. The sample comes from a study of OX40 agonist ivuxolimab in advanced cancers. On the study more broadly: With ivuxolimab, an agonistic anti-OX40 (CD134) antibody, patients were treated. Cancers in dose escalation were hepatocellular, melanoma, renal cell and head and neck.

This table comes from immunoSEQ multiplex PCR, and its TCRdb copy is limited to in-frame clones, with some not included. The table includes fewer than 85,000 clones, roughly four fifths detected once. The study, taken as a whole, reports: Doses of 0.1 to 3.0 mg/kg were accompanied by clonal expansion of CD4+ and CD8+ blood T cells by week 6.

This clonotype was obtained from an adult with an advanced solid tumor such as melanoma, head and neck, liver or kidney cancer. J is TRBJ1-1 and V is TRBV5-6; D remains ambiguous. Material: CD4+ or CD8+ T cells sorted from blood, obtained in a trial of the OX40 agonist ivuxolimab. As DNA, the CDR3 is TGTGCCAGCAGCTTGCTCCCCTTTGATACAGCCCGGAACACTGAAGCTTTCTTT. It yields the protein CASSLLPFDTARNTEAFF.